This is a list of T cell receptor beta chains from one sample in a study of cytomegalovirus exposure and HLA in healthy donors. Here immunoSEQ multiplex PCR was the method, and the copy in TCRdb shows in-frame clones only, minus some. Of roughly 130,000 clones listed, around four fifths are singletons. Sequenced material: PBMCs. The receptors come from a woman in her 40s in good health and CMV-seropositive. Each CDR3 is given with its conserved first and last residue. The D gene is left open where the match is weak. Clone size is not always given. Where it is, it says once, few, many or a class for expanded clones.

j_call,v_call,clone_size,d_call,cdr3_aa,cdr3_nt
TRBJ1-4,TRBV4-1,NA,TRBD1,CASSQDIGGQGSEKLFF,TGCGCCAGCAGCCAAGACATAGGGGGACAGGGAAGCGAAAAACTGTTTTTT
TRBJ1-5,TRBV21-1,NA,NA,CASSKVARKGLQPQHF,TGTGCCAGCAGCAAAGTGGCCAGGAAAGGTTTACAGCCCCAGCATTTT
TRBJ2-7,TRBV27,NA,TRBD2,CASSVNSGGSYEQYF,TGTGCCAGCAGTGTAAATAGCGGGGGATCCTACGAGCAGTACTTC
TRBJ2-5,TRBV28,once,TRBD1,CASSKTGGQETQYF,TGTGCCAGCAGCAAGACAGGGGGCCAAGAGACCCAGTACTTC
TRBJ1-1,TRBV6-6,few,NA,CASRGQLDMNTEAFF,TGTGCCAGCAGGGGCCAACTGGACATGAACACTGAAGCTTTCTTT
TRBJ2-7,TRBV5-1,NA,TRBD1,CASSWGTGAHYEQYF,TGCGCCAGCAGCTGGGGGACAGGGGCACACTACGAGCAGTACTTC
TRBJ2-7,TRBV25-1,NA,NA,CASQGRSSYEQYF,TGTGCCAGCCAGGGCAGGTCCTCCTACGAGCAGTACTTC
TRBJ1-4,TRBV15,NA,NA,CATSPRVATNEKLFF,TGTGCCACCAGCCCCAGGGTGGCAACTAATGAAAAACTGTTTTTT
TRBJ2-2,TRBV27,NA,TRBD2,CASKPSGTGELFF,TGTGCCAGCAAACCTAGCGGAACCGGGGAGCTGTTTTTT
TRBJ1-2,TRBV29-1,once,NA,CSVQIGGYGYTF,TGCAGCGTCCAGATCGGAGGCTATGGCTACACCTTC
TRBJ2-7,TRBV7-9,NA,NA,CASSLGQVSYEQYF,TGTGCCAGCAGCTTAGGCCAGGTCTCCTACGAGCAGTACTTC
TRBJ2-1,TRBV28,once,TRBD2,CASSSGLAPAGNEQFF,TGTGCCAGCAGCTCGGGACTAGCTCCTGCAGGCAATGAGCAGTTCTTC
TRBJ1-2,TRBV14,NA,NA,CASSQDRGSYGYTF,TGTGCCAGCAGCCAAGATCGAGGGAGTTATGGCTACACCTTC
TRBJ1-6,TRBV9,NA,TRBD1,CASSSPGTGHNSPLHF,TGTGCCAGCAGCTCTCCCGGGACAGGCCACAATTCACCCCTCCACTTT
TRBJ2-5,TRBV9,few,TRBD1,CASSAPGGAETQYF,TGTGCCAGCAGCGCTCCAGGGGGCGCGGAGACCCAGTACTTC
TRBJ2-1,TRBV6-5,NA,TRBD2,CASSSLAGGRNEQFF,TGTGCCAGCAGTTCGCTAGCGGGGGGGCGAAATGAGCAGTTCTTC
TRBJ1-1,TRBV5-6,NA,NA,CASSYLQTFTAQAAAFF,TGTGCCAGCAGCTATCTACAAACCTTTACTGCCCAAGCGGCAGCTTTCTTT
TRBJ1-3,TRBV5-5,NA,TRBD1,CASSLSRDRGNTIYF,TGTGCCAGCAGCCTGTCCCGGGACAGGGGAAACACCATATATTTT
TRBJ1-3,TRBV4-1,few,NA,CASSQGGLMGNTIYF,TGCGCCAGCAGCCAAGGGGGACTGATGGGAAACACCATATATTTT
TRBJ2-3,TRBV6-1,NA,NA,CASSAESDTQYF,TGTGCCAGCAGTGCGGAGTCAGATACGCAGTATTTT
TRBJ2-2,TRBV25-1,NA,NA,CASRAFTGELFF,TGTGCCAGCAGAGCGTTCACCGGGGAGCTGTTTTTT
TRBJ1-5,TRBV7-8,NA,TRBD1,CASSLGTGPQTNQPQHF,TGTGCCAGCAGCTTAGGGACAGGGCCGCAAACCAATCAGCCCCAGCATTTT